These T cell receptor beta chains were read from a single sample in a study of blood T cell repertoires in COVID-19. The table came from immunoSEQ multiplex PCR; TCRdb's copy has only in-frame clones and leaves some out. The sample has some 400,000 clones, 90% seen once. The sample consisted of peripheral blood. These receptors came from a man younger than 35 with active or convalescent COVID-19. CDR3s include the opening cysteine and the closing phenylalanine or tryptophan. Each record gives: J gene, clone size, V gene, D gene, CDR3 protein, CDR3 DNA. The D gene is left open where the match is weak. Expanded clones are given a class, and other clones once, few, many or no size at all.

TRBJ2-2,.,TRBV19,.,CASTLEGGNTGELFF,TGTGCCAGTACCTTGGAAGGGGGGAACACCGGGGAGCTGTTTTTT
TRBJ1-2,.,TRBV18,.,CASSPLREGGYTF,TGTGCCAGCTCACCACTTCGGGAAGGAGGCTACACCTTC
TRBJ2-6,.,TRBV28,TRBD1,CASSRQGGYYSGANVLTF,TGTGCCAGCAGCCGACAGGGGGGCTACTACTCTGGGGCCAACGTCCTGACTTTC
TRBJ1-4,.,TRBV11-1,TRBD1,CASSGDRDKLFF,TGTGCCAGCAGCGGTGACAGGGACAAACTGTTTTTT
TRBJ2-7,.,TRBV5-1,TRBD1,CASSRTGEKAYEQYF,TGCGCCAGCAGCCGGACAGGGGAAAAGGCCTACGAGCAGTACTTC
TRBJ1-5,few,TRBV28,.,CASSLWQYNQPQHF,TGTGCCAGCAGTTTATGGCAGTACAATCAGCCCCAGCATTTT
TRBJ2-2,.,TRBV2,.,CASSSRGIGELFF,TGTGCCAGCAGTAGCCGGGGGATCGGGGAGCTGTTTTTT
TRBJ2-5,.,TRBV6-2/TRBV6-3,.,CASSRDGGNQETQYF,TGTGCCAGCAGCCGGGACGGGGGTAACCAAGAGACCCAGTACTTC
TRBJ2-1,few,TRBV19,.,CASSTNYNEQFF,TGTGCCAGTAGTACCAACTACAATGAGCAGTTCTTC
TRBJ1-2,.,TRBV6-5,TRBD1,CASRRDRENYGYTF,TGTGCCAGCAGGAGGGACAGGGAGAACTATGGCTACACCTTC
TRBJ2-3,.,TRBV4-3,TRBD1,CASSRGQLGDTQYF,TGCGCCAGCAGCCGGGGACAGCTGGGGGATACGCAGTATTTT
TRBJ2-1,.,TRBV18,.,CASSLRTDQGEQFF,TGTGCCAGCTCACTTAGGACAGATCAAGGGGAGCAGTTCTTC
TRBJ2-5,.,TRBV15,.,CATSRAPETEETQYF,TGTGCCACCAGCAGAGCCCCGGAGACCGAAGAGACCCAGTACTTC
TRBJ1-2,.,TRBV28,.,CASRQGVPSYGYTF,TGTGCCAGCAGACAGGGAGTACCAAGTTATGGCTACACCTTC
TRBJ1-2,.,TRBV7-8,TRBD1,CASSQTQGPYGYTF,TGTGCCAGCAGCCAAACACAGGGGCCGTATGGCTACACCTTC
TRBJ2-5,once,TRBV4-1,.,CASSRGFQETQYF,TGCGCCAGCAGCCGAGGGTTTCAAGAGACCCAGTACTTC
TRBJ2-2,.,TRBV6-2/TRBV6-3,.,CASNPGSNAGELFF,TGTGCCAGCAACCCAGGGAGTAACGCCGGGGAGCTGTTTTTT
TRBJ1-3,.,TRBV7-9,.,CASSLPPGHENTIYF,TGTGCCAGCAGCTTGCCTCCAGGGCACGAAAACACCATATATTTT
TRBJ2-2,.,TRBV25-1,.,CASSITPGTPNTGELFF,TGTGCCAGCAGTATAACTCCCGGGACACCGAACACCGGGGAGCTGTTTTTT
TRBJ1-1,.,TRBV24-1,.,CATGFGPQAFF,TGTGCCACCGGCTTTGGCCCGCAAGCTTTCTTT
TRBJ1-6,.,TRBV5-6,TRBD1,CASSKGQPANSPLHF,TGTGCCAGCAGTAAGGGACAGCCAGCTAATTCACCCCTCCACTTT
TRBJ2-1,.,TRBV11-1,TRBD1,CASSLLRDRGNEQFF,TGTGCCAGCAGCTTACTCCGGGACAGGGGTAATGAGCAGTTCTTC
TRBJ2-3,.,TRBV10-3,TRBD2,CAISESAQRGSSSTDTQYF,TGTGCCATCAGTGAGTCTGCCCAGCGGGGGAGTTCTAGCACAGATACGCAGTATTTT
TRBJ1-5,.,TRBV19,TRBD1,CASSHGTGGKNQPQHF,TGTGCCAGTAGTCATGGGACAGGAGGGAAGAATCAGCCCCAGCATTTT
TRBJ2-2,.,TRBV5-4,TRBD1,CASSSDPGQGGSGELFF,TGTGCCAGCAGCTCGGATCCGGGACAGGGGGGATCCGGGGAGCTGTTTTTT